Each of the 25 T cell receptor beta chains below was sequenced from the same sample in a study of CD8 T cells in cerebrospinal fluid in Alzheimer's disease. From the 10x single-cell sequencing reads, TCRdb lists one entry per CDR3 protein and no DNA. Its table records under 2,000 distinct CDR3 sequences. The material sequenced was cerebrospinal fluid. Receptors were obtained from a human donor in good health.

Judged by frequency, this clonotype is large. The V gene is TRBV7-3, the J gene TRBJ1-1; TCRdb outputs TRBD1, but without DNA this stays unchecked. The CDR3 extends over 16 amino acids. From germline, CDR1 is SGHTA and CDR2 FQGTGA. The CDR3 loop is CASSLGQGGMNTEAFF.

The chain links TRBV19 to TRBJ1-5; TCRdb indicates TRBD1, and absent DNA this call remains unverified. CDR3 length: 18 amino acids. CDR1 LNHDA and CDR2 SQIVND come from the germline V gene (reference sequence). This CDR3 reads CASSTTQGHSSYHQPQHF.

This clonotype counts as medium-sized by frequency. The rearrangement joins TRBV6-5 to TRBJ2-7; TCRdb names TRBD1, which stays unverified in the absence of DNA. Germline V CDR1 and CDR2: MNHEY, SVGAGI. This CDR3 region has 15 residues. CDR3 sequence reads: CASSAPGQGEYEQYF.

This clonotype is classed as large by frequency. This chain uses TRBV12-5 with TRBJ1-6. The CDR3 totals 15 residues. Germline assignment: CDR1 LGHNT and CDR2 FRNRAP. This CDR3 is CASGTTGPGDSPLHF.

This clonotype counts as medium-sized by frequency. The chain uses TRBV7-2 and TRBJ2-3; as DNA is missing, the TRBD2 call by TCRdb cannot be tested. The CDR3 is made up of 16 amino acids. Per the germline V gene, CDR1 is SGHTA and CDR2 is FQGNSA. The CDR3 sequence: CASSLLARLGTDTQYF.

This chain connects TRBV3-1 to TRBJ2-7; the D call from TCRdb, TRBD1, cannot be confirmed without DNA. CDR3 length: 14 amino acids. Looked up from germline, CDR1 is LGHDT and CDR2 is YNNKEL (reference sequence). The CDR3 loop is CASRRSAGVYEQYF.

Considering frequency, this clonotype is medium-sized. The chain couples TRBV7-2 to TRBJ1-2; absent DNA, TCRdb's TRBD1 call cannot be checked. Germline-derived CDR1 and CDR2 are SGHTA and FQGNSA. The CDR3 has 15 residues. The CDR3 is CASSLVDRLGHGYTF.

Judged by frequency, this clonotype is medium-sized. The V gene is TRBV7-9, the J gene TRBJ1-2; TCRdb's D call of TRBD1 is untestable without DNA. This CDR3 is built from 12 residues. Per the germline V gene, CDR1 is SEHNR and CDR2 is FQNEAQ (reference sequence). CDR3 residues: CASSSTGFGYTF.

This clonotype is classed as medium-sized (0.01 to 0.1%) by frequency. The chain carries TRBV3-1 and TRBJ2-1. CDR3 length equals 14 residues. Germline values: CDR1 LGHDT, CDR2 YNNKEL (reference sequence). The CDR3 protein is CASSQNSPYNEQFF.

This clonotype is medium-sized by frequency. V usage is TRBV11-2 and J usage is TRBJ2-1; absent DNA, TCRdb's TRBD2 call cannot be checked. The germline CDR1 and CDR2 sequences are SGHAT and FQNNGV. The CDR3 contains 13 residues. CDR3 amino acids: CASRAGANNEQFF.

By frequency, this clonotype registers medium-sized (0.01 to 0.1%). The V call is TRBV19, the J call TRBJ1-3; without DNA, the TCRdb call of TRBD1 cannot be checked. The germline gives CDR1 LNHDA, CDR2 SQIVND (reference sequence). The CDR3 loop spans 17 amino acids. CDR3: CASSSEWTGGPGNTIYF.

Its frequency marks this clonotype as large (0.1 to 1%). V is TRBV2 and J is TRBJ2-2; the TCRdb D gene call, TRBD1, has no DNA to confirm it. The CDR3 has 14 amino acids. Per the germline V gene, CDR1 is SNHLY and CDR2 is FYNNEI. The CDR3 loop reads CASKGQVNTGELFF.

This clonotype shows up as large by frequency. The V gene is TRBV7-6, the J gene TRBJ2-5; with no DNA, the TCRdb D assignment of TRBD1 cannot be verified. This CDR3 contains 15 residues. The germline V gene encodes CDR1 SGHVS and CDR2 FNYEAQ. The CDR3 sequence: CASSLGVQGQETQYF.

By frequency, this clonotype registers medium-sized. The chain recombines TRBV6-1 with TRBJ2-4; the D gene TCRdb calls, TRBD1, cannot be checked with no DNA. Germline values: CDR1 MNHNS, CDR2 SASEGT. The length of the CDR3 is 17 residues. The CDR3 protein is CASSGYRGQGAKNIQYF.

Its frequency marks this clonotype as medium-sized. The rearrangement uses TRBV20-1 and TRBJ2-1; TCRdb reports TRBD2, a call that lacks DNA to check it against. This CDR3 is 15 amino acids long. Germline CDR1 DFQATT, CDR2 SNEGSKA (reference sequence). CDR3 in amino acids: CSARRLAGVYNEQFF.

Considering frequency, this clonotype is medium-sized. The rearrangement joins TRBV27 to TRBJ1-6; TCRdb picks TRBD1, but there is no DNA to check that call. The germline gives CDR1 MNHEY, CDR2 SMNVEV (reference sequence). The CDR3 loop spans 14 amino acids. The CDR3 reads CASRGQGYNSPLHF.

Its frequency marks this clonotype as large (0.1 to 1%). The CDR3 loop reads CASSLVGQNEQYF. The chain couples TRBV11-2 to TRBJ2-7; TCRdb calls TRBD2, which cannot be checked without DNA. The V gene's germline CDR1 is SGHAT and CDR2 FQNNGV. The CDR3 has 13 amino acids.

Measured by frequency, this clonotype is medium-sized. J is TRBJ2-5 and V is TRBV5-4; the TRBD1 assignment by TCRdb is unverifiable without DNA. This CDR3 is 16 amino acids long. Germline CDR1 reads SGHNT; CDR2 reads YYREEE (reference sequence). The CDR3 spells CASSRAPGQGEETQYF. Using reference TRBV5-4 and TRBJ2-5 for the parts outside the CDR3, the full variable domain is ETGVTQSPTHLIKTRGQQVTLRCSSQSGHNTVSWYQQALGQGPQFIFQYYREEENGRGNFPPRFSGLQFPNYSSELNVNALELDDSALYLCASSRAPGQGEETQYFGPGTRLLVL.

In terms of frequency, this clonotype is large (0.1 to 1%). V usage is TRBV7-9 and J usage is TRBJ2-4. This CDR3 is built from 15 residues. Germline CDR1 is SEHNR and CDR2 is FQNEAQ (reference sequence). The CDR3 region is CASNGLGGSMNIQYF.

According to its frequency, this clonotype is medium-sized. The genes are TRBV29-1 and TRBJ2-1. The CDR3 extends over 14 amino acids. Germline values: CDR1 SQVTM, CDR2 ANQGSEA. CDR3 in amino acids: CSLLGIGSYNEQFF.

This clonotype is identified as medium-sized from frequency. The rearrangement uses TRBV19 and TRBJ1-6; TCRdb calls TRBD1, which cannot be checked without DNA. This CDR3 contains 13 residues. The V gene's germline CDR1 is LNHDA and CDR2 SQIVND (reference sequence). The CDR3: CASSDRVASPLHF. The whole variable domain, remainder taken from reference TRBV19 and TRBJ1-6, is DGGITQSPKYLFRKEGQNVTLSCEQNLNHDAMYWYRQDPGQGLRLIYYSQIVNDFQKGDIAEGYSVSREKKESFPLTVTSAQKNPTAFYLCASSDRVASPLHFGNGTRLTVT.

Frequency places this clonotype as medium-sized. This rearrangement joins TRBV6-5 to TRBJ1-2; TCRdb designates TRBD1, a call that cannot be tested without DNA. Germline V gene lookup returns CDR1 MNHEY and CDR2 SVGAGI. The CDR3 consists of 16 residues. The CDR3 spells CASSYDRNRGYDGYTF.

This clonotype registers large by frequency. This chain joins TRBV25-1 and TRBJ1-5; TCRdb's assignment of TRBD1 cannot be checked, as there is no DNA. CDR1 MGHDK and CDR2 SYGVNS come from the germline V gene. CDR3 length equals 14 residues. The CDR3 sequence: CASSGTGWEQPQHF.

This clonotype is identified as medium-sized from frequency. The V and J genes are TRBV6-6 and TRBJ2-1; TCRdb designates TRBD2, a call that cannot be tested without DNA. Germline V gene data show CDR1 as MNHNY and CDR2 as SVGAGI (reference sequence). The CDR3 runs to 15 residues. The CDR3 protein is CASSYVTSGYNEQFF.

This clonotype is identified as medium-sized from frequency. This sequence joins TRBV20-1 and TRBJ1-4. Germline V gene sequence: CDR1 DFQATT, CDR2 SNEGSKA (reference sequence). There are 14 residues in the CDR3. The CDR3 reads CSASNIALNEKLFF.